These 20 T cell receptor beta chains originate from one sample sequenced in a study of T cells after yellow fever vaccination. One entry per CDR3 protein, called by TCRdb with MiXCR from the 5' RACE reads. This sample has some 120,000 distinct CDR3 sequences, with 8% to 9.5% found just once. The input for sequencing was CD8+ T cells sorted from PBMCs, taken 45 days after the yellow fever booster vaccination. Every receptor here comes from a man younger than 40 who received the YFV17D yellow fever vaccine.

This clonotype was seen at least ten times. The chain recombines TRBV27 with TRBJ2-7; the D gene is possibly TRBD2 (6 bases). The V gene's germline CDR1 is MNHEY and CDR2 SMNVEV (reference sequence). Trimming took off 2 bases at V and 6 bases at J, with 14 bases between the two ends. There are 14 residues in the CDR3. The CDR3 protein is CASSLGGALGEQYF. The DNA for the CDR3 is TGTGCCAGCAGTTTAGGAGGGGCCTTAGGCGAGCAGTACTTC.

This chain uses TRBV30 with TRBJ2-7, with D uncertain. The CDR3 is made up of 16 amino acids. Germline assignment: CDR1 GTSNPN and CDR2 SVGIG (reference sequence). Trimming shortened V by 4 bases and J by 3 bases, and 22 bases separated the two germline ends. CDR3 residues: CAWTRGLGYTDYEQYF. DNA for the CDR3: TGTGCCTGGACACGAGGATTAGGATACACTGACTACGAGCAGTACTTC.

The sample holds many counts of this clonotype. The chain joins TRBV28 to TRBJ1-2; possible D gene TRBD1, 6 bases. The germline CDR1 and CDR2 sequences are MDHEN and SYDVKM. CDR3 length: 11 amino acids. Trimming took 5 bases from V and 7 from J, leaving 8 bases between them. CDR3: CASSLGGGYTF. CDR3 nucleotide sequence: TGTGCCAGCAGTCTAGGGGGTGGCTACACCTTC.

The sample holds many counts of this clonotype. The chain joins TRBV20-1 to TRBJ2-7; D unresolved. The germline V gene encodes CDR1 DFQATT and CDR2 SNEGSKA (reference sequence). The V gene lost 5 bases and the J gene lost 4 bases, with 9 bases spanning the gap. This CDR3 is 11 amino acids long. CDR3 coding DNA: TGCAGTGCTCGCCTGGGATACGAGCAGTACTTC. Protein product: CSARLGYEQYF.

The gene calls are TRBV19 and TRBJ2-1, with D perhaps assigned TRBD1 or TRBD2 (6 bases each). CDR3 length equals 16 residues. CDR1 and CDR2 (germline): LNHDA, SQIVND (reference sequence). V was clipped by 4 bases and J by 2 bases, with 15 bases between them. Here the CDR3 reads CASSTPLGGTYNEQFF. CDR3 nucleotides: TGTGCCAGTAGTACCCCCCTGGGGGGCACCTACAATGAGCAGTTCTTC.

This clonotype was seen ten or more times. This chain uses TRBV15 with TRBJ2-7; 7 bases match TRBD1. Per the germline V gene, CDR1 is LNHNV and CDR2 is YYDKDF (reference sequence). V shed 0 bases and J 3 bases; nucleotides not matched to a gene: 5. The CDR3 contains 15 residues. The CDR3 loop is CATSREGQQNYEQYF. The CDR3 nucleotides are TGTGCCACCAGCAGAGAGGGACAGCAAAACTACGAGCAGTACTTC.

This clonotype appeared a single time. The chain recombines TRBV5-4 with TRBJ1-2; 7 nucleotides line up with TRBD1. The CDR3 sequence is 15 residues long. Germline CDR1 SGHNT, CDR2 YYREEE (reference sequence). Unmatched junction bases numbered 12, after V lost 2 bases and J lost 8 bases. The CDR3 DNA reads TGTGCCAGCAGCTTAAGCCGGGACAGCCCAAAAGGCTACACCTTC. Amino acids: CASSLSRDSPKGYTF.

At least ten counts were recorded for this clonotype. V usage is TRBV7-8 and J usage is TRBJ2-7; 7 nucleotides align to TRBD2. The CDR3 loop spans 17 amino acids. Germline CDR1 is SGHVS and CDR2 is FQNEAQ. V lost 2 bases, J lost 2 bases, and 12 bases stayed unmatched. The CDR3: CASSLMWSRDYPYEQYF. Here the CDR3 DNA reads TGTGCCAGCAGCTTAATGTGGTCCCGGGACTACCCCTACGAGCAGTACTTC.

This clonotype has just a few counts. The CDR3 spells CASSLANSESPRDEQYF. The CDR3 DNA sequence: TGTGCCAGCAGCTTAGCGAACTCCGAAAGCCCCCGCGACGAGCAGTACTTC. The chain joins TRBV7-8 to TRBJ2-7, with D hard to call. Germline V lookup: CDR1 SGHVS, CDR2 FQNEAQ. Trimming left V 0 bases short and J 5 bases short, with 20 bases between. The CDR3 runs to 17 residues.

This clonotype showed up many times. The genes are TRBV15 and TRBJ2-3; 10 nucleotides align to TRBD2. Germline values: CDR1 LNHNV, CDR2 YYDKDF (reference sequence). V was clipped by 4 bases and J by 2 bases; unmatched bases: 6. The CDR3 is made up of 16 amino acids. The CDR3 DNA reads as TGTGCCACCAGCAAACTAGCGGGGAGGAACACAGATACGCAGTATTTT. Amino acid sequence: CATSKLAGRNTDTQYF.

This clonotype has ten or more counts. The chain has TRBV29-1 and TRBJ2-1; D gene ambiguous. Germline CDR1 reads SQVTM; CDR2 reads ANQGSEA. Trimming left V 0 bases short and J 7 bases short, with 10 bases between. The CDR3 sequence is 13 residues long. DNA for the CDR3: TGCAGCGTTGAAGATATCGTTGGAAATGAGCAGTTCTTC. Residues: CSVEDIVGNEQFF.

In this sample, this clonotype turned up many times. The chain couples TRBV5-6 to TRBJ2-3, with TRBD2 identical over 9 bases. The CDR3 loop spans 15 amino acids. The germline V gene encodes CDR1 SGHDT and CDR2 YYEEEE. V was pared by 2 bases and J by 2 bases, with 3 bases of the junction left unmatched. This chain's CDR3 is CASSFEREVTDTQYF. The CDR3 region has the DNA TGTGCCAGCAGCTTCGAGCGGGAGGTCACAGATACGCAGTATTTT.

There are many counts of this clonotype. The chain is built from TRBV12-3 or TRBV12-4 and TRBJ2-7; 14 nucleotides align to TRBD2. V shed 8 bases and J 6 bases; nucleotides not matched to a gene: 24. The CDR3 sequence is 20 residues long. The DNA for the CDR3 is TGTGCCAGCTGGTCGCCGGGACAGGGATCGACTAGCGGGAGGGCCTGCGAGCAGTACTTC. Translating it yields CASWSPGQGSTSGRACEQYF.

This clonotype appeared many times. The V gene is TRBV20-1, the J gene TRBJ2-7; D may be TRBD2 (5 bases). The germline gives CDR1 DFQATT, CDR2 SNEGSKA (reference sequence). CDR3 length equals 12 residues. V was pared by 6 bases and J by 4 bases, with 13 bases between. CDR3 bases: TGCAGTGCGCCTGACTATTCTTACGAGCAGTACTTC. It specifies CSAPDYSYEQYF.

For this clonotype: This may be a read error, as it is one base from a much larger clone. V is TRBV19 and J is TRBJ2-1; 10 nucleotides align to TRBD2. CDR1 LNHDA and CDR2 SQIVND come from the germline V gene (reference sequence). The CDR3 is made up of 13 amino acids. The V and J ends lost 4 bases and 14 bases, in that order; junction bases with no gene match: 8. Here the CDR3 reads CASSRGLAAAKFF. CDR3 DNA: TGTGCCAGTAGTAGAGGACTAGCGGCAGCGAAGTTCTTC.

About this clonotype: This may be a read error: a much more frequent sequence differs by one nucleotide. V gene TRBV27 combines with J gene TRBJ2-7, with D perhaps matching TRBD1 (5 bases). CDR3 length: 15 amino acids. The germline V gene has CDR1 MNHEY and CDR2 SMNVEV (reference sequence). V shed 4 bases and J shed 3 bases, with 16 bases lying between them. Here the CDR3 reads CASSSPGHGIYEQYF. Here the CDR3 DNA reads TGTGCCAGCAGTTCGCCTGGACATGGGATCTACGAGCAGTACTTC.

The genes are TRBV29-1 and TRBJ1-1; no clear D gene. V dropped 8 bases and J dropped 4 bases, with 11 bases sitting between them. The V gene's germline CDR1 is SQVTM and CDR2 ANQGSEA. The CDR3 runs to 11 residues. The CDR3 nucleotides read TGCAGCTCGTTTTGGGGCACTGAAGCTTTCTTT. Protein: CSSFWGTEAFF.

The chain links TRBV4-3 to TRBJ2-5; tentatively, D is TRBD1 (5 bases). CDR1 and CDR2 (germline): LGHNA, YSLEER. The CDR3 totals 17 residues. The germline V and J ends were trimmed by 3 bases and 7 bases, with 24 bases remaining between them. CDR3 amino acids: CASSQDTGQDLHGTQYF. The CDR3 DNA reads as TGCGCCAGCAGCCAGGACACAGGCCAGGACCTCCACGGGACCCAGTACTTC.

This clonotype appeared many times. This chain links TRBV11-2 with TRBJ2-7, with no clear D. Trimming removed 1 base from V and 6 bases from J, with 7 bases in between. The CDR3 sequence is 12 residues long. Germline CDR1 and CDR2: SGHAT and FQNNGV. The CDR3, as DNA: TGTGCCAGCAGCTTAGGGCGACCCGAGCAGTACTTC. As protein: CASSLGRPEQYF.

There are many counts of this clonotype. The V and J genes are TRBV5-1 and TRBJ2-7, with TRBD2 matching 13 bases. This CDR3 comprises 15 residues. CDR1 is SGHRS, CDR2 YFSETQ, per germline. The trim removed 3 bases at V and 6 bases at J, leaving 6 bases unmatched. The CDR3 loop is CASSSGTSGISEQYF. DNA for the CDR3: TGCGCCAGCAGCTCCGGGACTAGCGGGATCTCCGAGCAGTACTTC.